This TCR beta chain emerged from a study of beta chain features in type 1 diabetes. General observations from the study: There was a moderate but significant shortening of TCRB CDR3s in all four CD4+ subsets of Type 1 diabetes patients. Sequencing from cDNA could over-represent high-TCR-expressing cells.

It was one heparinised blood draw, averaging about 120 mL, that each donor gave. V was pared by 4 bases and J by 1 base, with 8 bases between. This CDR3 contains 13 residues. Germline V lookup: CDR1 MDHEN, CDR2 SYDVKM. Expressed TCRB transcripts were sequenced, since all the RNA that had been isolated was reverse transcribed. The repertoire was sequenced with immunoSEQ multiplex PCR; TCRdb's copy has only in-frame clones and lacks some. The table records more than 250,000 clones, 15% of them present only once. In this sample, this clone turned up a few times. Its antigen is undetermined. This chain uses TRBV28 with TRBJ2-7; D possibly corresponds to TRBD2 (6 bases). The receptor's source is a man younger than 35 with type 1 diabetes. The specimen sequenced was naive CD4+ T cells from blood. The CDR3 bases are TGTGCCAGCAGTTCCGGGGGTTCCTACGAGCAGTACTTC. Translated, it gives CASSSGGSYEQYF.